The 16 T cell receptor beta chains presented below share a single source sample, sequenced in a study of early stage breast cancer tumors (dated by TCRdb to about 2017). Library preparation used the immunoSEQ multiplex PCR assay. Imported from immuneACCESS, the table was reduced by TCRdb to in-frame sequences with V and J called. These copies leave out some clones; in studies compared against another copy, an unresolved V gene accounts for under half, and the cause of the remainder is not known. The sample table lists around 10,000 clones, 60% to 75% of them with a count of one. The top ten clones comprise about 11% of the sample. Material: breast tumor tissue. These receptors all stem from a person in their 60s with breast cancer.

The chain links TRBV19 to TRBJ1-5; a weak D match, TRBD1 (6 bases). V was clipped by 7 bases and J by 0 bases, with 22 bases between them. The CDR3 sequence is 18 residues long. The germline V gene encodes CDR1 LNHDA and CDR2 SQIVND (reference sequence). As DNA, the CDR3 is TGTGCCAGTACCAATACCCCCTCGGGGGGGCATAGCAATCAGCCCCAGCATTTT. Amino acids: CASTNTPSGGHSNQPQHF.

CDR3 loop: CASSLEGWNTGELFF. In DNA form, the CDR3 reads TGCGCCAGCAGCTTGGAGGGGTGGAACACCGGGGAGCTGTTTTTT. The chain is built from TRBV5-1 and TRBJ2-2, with D perhaps matching TRBD1 (5 bases). Germline-derived CDR1 and CDR2 are SGHRS and YFSETQ. V was clipped by 0 bases and J by 1 base, with 7 bases between them. The CDR3 runs to 15 residues.

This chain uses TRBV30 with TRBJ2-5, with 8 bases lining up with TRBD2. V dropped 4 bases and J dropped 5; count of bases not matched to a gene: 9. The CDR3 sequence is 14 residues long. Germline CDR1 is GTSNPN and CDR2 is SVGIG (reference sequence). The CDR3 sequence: CAWTRRGAYETQYF. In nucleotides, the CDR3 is TGTGCCTGGACTCGGCGGGGGGCTTACGAGACCCAGTACTTC.

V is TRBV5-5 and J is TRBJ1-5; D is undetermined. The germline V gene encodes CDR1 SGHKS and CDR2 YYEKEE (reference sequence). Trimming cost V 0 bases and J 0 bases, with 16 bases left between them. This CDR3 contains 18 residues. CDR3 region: CASSLAGYAPNSNQPQHF. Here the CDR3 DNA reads TGTGCCAGCAGCTTGGCCGGGTATGCTCCAAATAGCAATCAGCCCCAGCATTTT.

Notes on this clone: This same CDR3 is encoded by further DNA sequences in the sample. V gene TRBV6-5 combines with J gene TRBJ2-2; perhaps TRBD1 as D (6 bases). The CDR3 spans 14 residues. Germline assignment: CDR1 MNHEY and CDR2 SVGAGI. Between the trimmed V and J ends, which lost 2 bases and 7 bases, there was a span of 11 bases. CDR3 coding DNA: TGTGCCAGCAGTTACAGGGGGTTGGGCGGGGAGCTGTTTTTT. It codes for CASSYRGLGGELFF.

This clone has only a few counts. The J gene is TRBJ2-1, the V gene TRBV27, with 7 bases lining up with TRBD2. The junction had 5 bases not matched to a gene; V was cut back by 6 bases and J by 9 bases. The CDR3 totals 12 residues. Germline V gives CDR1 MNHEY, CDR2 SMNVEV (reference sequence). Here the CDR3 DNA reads TGTGCCAGCAGGGGGAGGGGTATTGAGCAGTTCTTC. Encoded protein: CASRGRGIEQFF.

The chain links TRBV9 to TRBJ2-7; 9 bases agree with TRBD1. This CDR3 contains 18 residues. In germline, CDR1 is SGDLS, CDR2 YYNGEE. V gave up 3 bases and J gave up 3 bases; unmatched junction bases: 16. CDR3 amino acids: CASSAALTGGANFYEQYF. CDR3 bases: TGTGCCAGCAGCGCCGCCTTAACAGGGGGCGCGAATTTCTACGAGCAGTACTTC. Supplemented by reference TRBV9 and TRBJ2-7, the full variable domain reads DSGVTQTPKHLITATGQRVTLRCSPRSGDLSVYWYQQSLDQGLQFLIQYYNGEERAKGNILERFSAQQFPDLHSELNLSSLELGDSALYFCASSAALTGGANFYEQYFGPGTRLTVT.

CDR3 bases: TGTGCCAGCATCAACAGGGGCGGAAACAATGAGCAGTTCTTC. Amino acid sequence: CASINRGGNNEQFF. V gene TRBV6-5 combines with J gene TRBJ2-1; 7 bases are shared with TRBD1. The CDR3 consists of 14 residues. V gave up 7 bases and J gave up 5 bases; unmatched junction bases: 8. Germline CDR1 reads MNHEY; CDR2 reads SVGAGI.

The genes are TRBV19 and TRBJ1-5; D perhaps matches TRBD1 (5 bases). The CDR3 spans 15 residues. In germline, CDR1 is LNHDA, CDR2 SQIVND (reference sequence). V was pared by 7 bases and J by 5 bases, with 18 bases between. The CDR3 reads CASTTIAGWDQPQHF. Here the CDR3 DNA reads TGTGCCAGTACCACTATAGCAGGGTGGGATCAGCCCCAGCATTTT.

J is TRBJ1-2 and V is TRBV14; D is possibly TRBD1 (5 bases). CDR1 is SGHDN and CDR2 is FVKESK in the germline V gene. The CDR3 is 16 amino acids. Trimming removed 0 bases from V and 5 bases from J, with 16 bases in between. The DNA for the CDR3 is TGTGCCAGCAGCCAAGATCTACTCCGAGGGGCTTATGGCTACACCTTC. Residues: CASSQDLLRGAYGYTF.

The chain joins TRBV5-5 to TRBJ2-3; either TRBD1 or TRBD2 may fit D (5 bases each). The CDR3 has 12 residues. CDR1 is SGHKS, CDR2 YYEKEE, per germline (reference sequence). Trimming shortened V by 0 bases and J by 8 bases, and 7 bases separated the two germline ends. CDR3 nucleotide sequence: TGTGCCAGCAGCTTGGAAGGGACTACGCAGTATTTT. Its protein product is CASSLEGTTQYF.

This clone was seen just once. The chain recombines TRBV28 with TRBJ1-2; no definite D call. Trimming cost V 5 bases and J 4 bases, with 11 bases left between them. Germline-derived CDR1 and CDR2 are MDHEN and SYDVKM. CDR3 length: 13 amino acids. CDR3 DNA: TGTGCCAGCAGTCAGGACTTTCGCTATGGCTACACCTTC. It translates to CASSQDFRYGYTF.

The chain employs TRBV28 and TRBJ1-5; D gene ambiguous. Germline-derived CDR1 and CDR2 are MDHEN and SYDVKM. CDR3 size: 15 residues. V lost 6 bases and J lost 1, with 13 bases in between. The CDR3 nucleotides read TGTGCCAGCAGCCCCTTATTAGGAAGCAATCAGCCCCAGCATTTT. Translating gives CASSPLLGSNQPQHF.

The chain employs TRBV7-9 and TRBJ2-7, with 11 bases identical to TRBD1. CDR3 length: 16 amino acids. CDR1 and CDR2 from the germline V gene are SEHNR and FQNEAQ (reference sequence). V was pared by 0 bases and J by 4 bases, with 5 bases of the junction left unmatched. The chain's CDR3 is CASSLAMDRGRYEQYF. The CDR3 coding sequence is TGTGCCAGCAGCTTAGCTATGGACAGGGGGCGATACGAGCAGTACTTC.

The CDR3 is CASSSPGHIHPERPAFF. In nucleotides, the CDR3 is TGTGCCAGCAGCTCACCGGGACATATTCACCCCGAGCGCCCAGCTTTCTTT. V usage is TRBV13 and J usage is TRBJ1-1; D perhaps matches TRBD1 (6 bases). V shed 4 bases and J shed 10 bases, with 28 bases lying between them. The germline gives CDR1 PRHDT, CDR2 FYEKMQ (reference sequence). There are 17 residues in the CDR3.

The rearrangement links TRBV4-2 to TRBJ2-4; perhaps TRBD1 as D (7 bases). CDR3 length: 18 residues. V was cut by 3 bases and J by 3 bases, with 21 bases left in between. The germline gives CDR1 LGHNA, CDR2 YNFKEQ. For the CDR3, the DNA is TGTGCCAGCAGCCAGGCCCTCAGGGGGGAAGGGGTCAAAAACATTCAGTACTTC. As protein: CASSQALRGEGVKNIQYF.